These 32 T cell receptor beta chains came from one sample sequenced in a study of OX40 agonist ivuxolimab in advanced cancers. Receptors were amplified or captured by the immunoSEQ multiplex PCR assay. Not all clones reach the TCRdb copy of this immuneACCESS table, which keeps in-frame sequences only. Checked studies attribute under half of the gap to unresolved V genes and leave the rest unexplained. A total of approximately 90,000 clones appear in this sample, about 85% of them only once. The ten largest account for 3.5% to 4% of the sample. Specimen: CD4+ or CD8+ T cells sorted from blood, collected in a trial of the OX40 agonist ivuxolimab. Receptors originate from an adult with an advanced solid tumor such as melanoma, head and neck, liver or kidney cancer.

This chain uses TRBV2 with TRBJ2-2, with a possible D match to TRBD2 (6 bases). Per germline, CDR1 SNHLY and CDR2 FYNNEI. The CDR3 is made up of 14 amino acids. V gave up 3 bases and J gave up 4 bases, with 9 bases separating them. CDR3 amino acids: CASSDREPTGELFF. DNA for the CDR3: TGTGCCAGCAGTGACCGGGAGCCCACCGGGGAGCTGTTTTTT.

The V and J genes are TRBV7-9 and TRBJ2-7; 7 bases match TRBD1. Trimming removed 6 bases from V and 6 bases from J; junction bases left unmatched: 8. CDR1 and CDR2 (germline): SEHNR, FQNEAQ (reference sequence). The CDR3 consists of 13 residues. CDR3 DNA: TGTGCCAGCAGTATCAACAGGGGCGGCGAGCAGTACTTC. It translates to CASSINRGGEQYF.

V and J are TRBV11-2 and TRBJ2-5, with D perhaps matching TRBD1 or TRBD2 (5 bases each). Trimming removed 3 bases from V and 4 bases from J, with 12 bases in between. The CDR3 contains 14 residues. Germline V gene data show CDR1 as SGHAT and CDR2 as FQNNGV. In nucleotides, the CDR3 is TGTGCCAGCAGCTTCGGGACCACTGGAGAGACCCAGTACTTC. This codes for CASSFGTTGETQYF.

The chain joins TRBV29-1 to TRBJ2-7; no clear D gene. CDR1 and CDR2 (germline): SQVTM, ANQGSEA. CDR3 size: 11 residues. Trimming removed 4 bases from V and 1 base from J, with 5 bases in between. CDR3 amino acids: CSVGESYEQYF. The DNA of the CDR3 is TGCAGCGTTGGCGAGTCCTACGAGCAGTACTTC.

V is TRBV7-9 and J is TRBJ1-2; D possibly corresponds to TRBD1 (6 bases). The CDR3 is 14 amino acids. From germline, CDR1 is SEHNR and CDR2 FQNEAQ (reference sequence). V dropped 3 bases and J dropped 7 bases, with 15 bases sitting between them. The CDR3 DNA reads as TGTGCCAGCAGCTTTACAGGGCCGGGTGGTGGCTACACCTTC. This gives the protein CASSFTGPGGGYTF.

The chain joins TRBV28 to TRBJ1-1; D is perhaps TRBD1 (6 bases). The CDR3 covers 18 residues. V gave up 1 base and J gave up 3 bases, with 21 bases separating them. The germline V gene has CDR1 MDHEN and CDR2 SYDVKM. CDR3 sequence (DNA): TGTGCCAGCAGTTTATTATTAGGGCGGGGGGGGCAAGACACTGAAGCTTTCTTT. Translating it yields CASSLLLGRGGQDTEAFF.

The chain carries TRBV19 and TRBJ1-4; maybe TRBD1 (5 bases). CDR3 size: 12 residues. V dropped 7 bases and J dropped 10 bases, with 13 bases sitting between them. Germline values: CDR1 LNHDA, CDR2 SQIVND (reference sequence). The CDR3 loop reads CASTAGFGKLFF. The CDR3 nucleotides are TGTGCCAGTACAGCAGGGTTCGGAAAACTGTTTTTT.

The chain is built from TRBV28 and TRBJ2-3, with TRBD1 matching over 7 bases. The junction had 3 bases not matched to a gene; V was cut back by 4 bases and J by 2 bases. In germline, CDR1 is MDHEN, CDR2 SYDVKM. The CDR3 spans 14 residues. The CDR3 DNA is TGTGCCAGCAGTTACAGGGGTAACACAGATACGCAGTATTTT. It yields the protein CASSYRGNTDTQYF. Full variable domain (outside the CDR3, taken from reference TRBV28 and TRBJ2-3): DVKVTQSSRYLVKRTGEKVFLECVQDMDHENMFWYRQDPGLGLRLIYFSYDVKMKEKGDIPEGYSVSREKKERFSLILESASTNQTSMYLCASSYRGNTDTQYFGPGTRLTVL.

This clone was detected only once. J is TRBJ2-1 and V is TRBV5-1; 7 bases match TRBD2. The CDR3 is 16 residues long. V shed 5 bases and J 5 bases; nucleotides not matched to a gene: 13. Germline V lookup: CDR1 SGHRS, CDR2 YFSETQ. As DNA, the CDR3 is TGCGCCAGCAGGACTAGCCCCTCAGCAGGGCACAATGAGCAGTTCTTC. Its protein is CASRTSPSAGHNEQFF.

The chain joins TRBV30 to TRBJ2-4, with 7 bases that match TRBD1. Germline V gene data show CDR1 as GTSNPN and CDR2 as SVGIG (reference sequence). This CDR3 is built from 14 residues. Trimming at V came to 0 bases and at J to 6 bases, leaving 5 bases not matched to a gene. This CDR3 reads CAWSVQGVRNIQYF. The CDR3 bases are TGTGCCTGGAGTGTTCAGGGGGTCCGAAACATTCAGTACTTC.

The chain links TRBV19 to TRBJ1-2; D gene unclear. The CDR3 is made up of 13 amino acids. The ends were cut back, 3 bases at V and 3 bases at J, with 8 bases in the middle. The germline V gene encodes CDR1 LNHDA and CDR2 SQIVND (reference sequence). The CDR3 sequence: CASSMGGDYGYTF. The CDR3 DNA is TGTGCCAGTAGTATGGGCGGAGACTATGGCTACACCTTC.

This chain joins TRBV11-3 and TRBJ2-2; 7 nucleotides line up with TRBD1. The CDR3 has 14 residues. The V segment lost 5 bases and the J segment 5 bases; nucleotides outside the gene matches: 5. The germline CDR1 and CDR2 sequences are SGHNT and YENEEA. CDR3 protein: CASSPQTGTGELFF. CDR3 DNA: TGTGCCAGCAGCCCTCAGACAGGGACCGGGGAGCTGTTTTTT.

The chain links TRBV11-2 to TRBJ2-7; D not certain. Germline CDR1 SGHAT, CDR2 FQNNGV. The CDR3 sequence is 14 residues long. Trimming took off 6 bases at V and 0 bases at J, with 12 bases between the two ends. CDR3 nucleotides: TGTGCCAGCAGTCAAGTTGCGTTCTCCTACGAGCAGTACTTC. As protein: CASSQVAFSYEQYF.

The chain links TRBV5-1 to TRBJ2-6; the match to TRBD1 covers 9 bases. Germline assignment: CDR1 SGHRS and CDR2 YFSETQ. V was pared by 1 base and J by 1 base, with 3 bases of the junction left unmatched. This CDR3 has 17 residues. Here the CDR3 reads CASSLRGTGSGANVLTF. The CDR3, as DNA: TGCGCCAGCAGCTTGCGAGGGACAGGGTCTGGGGCCAACGTCCTGACTTTC.

This clone was seen only a few times. The chain combines TRBV19 with TRBJ1-2, with D hard to call. The CDR3 runs to 14 residues. In germline, CDR1 is LNHDA, CDR2 SQIVND (reference sequence). With 5 bases removed from V and 4 bases from J, the gap between germline ends came to 14 bases. The CDR3 DNA reads as TGTGCCAGTAGTCCCCTCGCAGTTGGCTATGGCTACACCTTC. Its protein is CASSPLAVGYGYTF.

The CDR3, as DNA: TGTGCCAGCAGCGGGGCTGGGGGAGGCAATCAGCCCCAGCATTTT. Its protein is CASSGAGGGNQPQHF. V gene TRBV7-2 combines with J gene TRBJ1-5, with TRBD1 as a possible D gene (5 bases). The CDR3 covers 15 residues. CDR1 is SGHTA and CDR2 is FQGNSA in the germline V gene. V lost 5 bases to trimming and J lost 2 bases, with 13 bases between them.

The chain has TRBV5-1 and TRBJ2-7, with D maybe TRBD2 (5 bases). The V and J ends lost 6 bases and 2 bases respectively, with 15 bases between them. This CDR3 comprises 14 residues. The germline gives CDR1 SGHRS, CDR2 YFSETQ. The CDR3 DNA follows: TGCGCCAGCAAAGATAGCGCCTATGCCTACGAGCAGTACTTC. Amino acid sequence: CASKDSAYAYEQYF.

The rearrangement links TRBV6-6 to TRBJ1-2; D remains unclear. Germline V gives CDR1 MNHNY, CDR2 SVGAGI (reference sequence). The CDR3 has 13 amino acids. V was cut by 7 bases and J by 3 bases, with 12 bases left in between. Here the CDR3 reads CASKSGLDYGYTF. The CDR3 DNA is TGTGCCAGCAAGTCGGGTTTGGACTATGGCTACACCTTC.

V usage is TRBV9 and J usage is TRBJ2-2, with 8 bases that match TRBD2. J lost 5 bases, V lost 3 bases, and 0 bases had no gene match. The germline V gene has CDR1 SGDLS and CDR2 YYNGEE. The CDR3 sequence is 13 residues long. This CDR3 is CASSAGGTGELFF. CDR3 coding DNA: TGTGCCAGCAGCGCGGGGGGGACCGGGGAGCTGTTTTTT.

The chain combines TRBV5-1 with TRBJ2-3; TRBD2 matches at 12 bases. The CDR3 sequence is 14 residues long. V dropped 3 bases and J dropped 5; count of bases not matched to a gene: 1. Germline V lookup: CDR1 SGHRS, CDR2 YFSETQ. The CDR3 bases are TGCGCCAGCAGCTCGGGACTAGCGGGAGATACGCAGTATTTT. This gives the protein CASSSGLAGDTQYF.

The V gene is TRBV5-1, the J gene TRBJ2-1; 10 bases fit TRBD2. The CDR3 covers 15 residues. After removal of 2 bases from V and 7 bases from J, the junction contained 6 bases not matched to a gene. Germline CDR1 reads SGHRS; CDR2 reads YFSETQ. The chain's CDR3 is CASSFTSGITNEQFF. The CDR3 nucleotides read TGCGCCAGCAGCTTTACTAGCGGGATTACGAATGAGCAGTTCTTC.

Regarding this clone: A read error may account for a junction end that differs from germline. V is TRBV11-1 and J is TRBJ2-3; TRBD2 matches 7 bases. This CDR3 is 13 amino acids long. CDR1 and CDR2 (germline): SGHAT, FQDESV (reference sequence). The CDR3 DNA reads as TGTGCCAGCAGTTTAGCGGGTACAGATACGCAGTATTTT. It translates to CASSLAGTDTQYF.

V and J are TRBV4-1 and TRBJ2-2; D might be TRBD2 (8 bases). This CDR3 spans 19 amino acids. The V gene lost 4 bases and the J gene lost 3 bases, with 24 bases spanning the gap. CDR1 and CDR2 (germline): MGHRA, YSYEKL. CDR3 protein: CASSPGGLVGRGDTGELFF. The DNA of the CDR3 is TGCGCCAGCAGCCCAGGGGGACTAGTGGGCCGTGGGGACACCGGGGAGCTGTTTTTT.

This chain's CDR3 is CASSYVGSSYEQYF. The CDR3 nucleotides read TGTGCCAGCAGTTACGTGGGGAGCTCCTACGAGCAGTACTTC. The chain is built from TRBV6-6 and TRBJ2-5; D is perhaps TRBD2 (5 bases). TRBJ2-7 explains the end of the DNA better; the J call may be wrong. Germline lookup yields CDR1 MNHNY and CDR2 SVGAGI (reference sequence). The CDR3 is made up of 14 amino acids.

V gene TRBV15 combines with J gene TRBJ1-1; D gene ambiguous. Per germline, CDR1 LNHNV and CDR2 YYDKDF (reference sequence). Trimming took 5 bases from V and 0 from J, leaving 13 bases between them. The CDR3 runs 15 residues. CDR3 protein: CATSSHLDLNTEAFF. CDR3 coding DNA: TGTGCCACCAGCTCTCACCTAGACCTGAACACTGAAGCTTTCTTT.

The V call is TRBV4-1, the J call TRBJ2-7, with 7 bases fitting TRBD2. Looked up from germline, CDR1 is MGHRA and CDR2 is YSYEKL. The CDR3 is made up of 13 amino acids. Trimming took 6 bases from V and 6 from J; bases not matched to a gene: 8. This CDR3 reads CASRDGGSPEQYF. Here the CDR3 DNA reads TGCGCCAGCAGGGACGGGGGGTCCCCCGAGCAGTACTTC.

V gene TRBV29-1 combines with J gene TRBJ2-7; D remains unclear. Germline CDR1 and CDR2: SQVTM and ANQGSEA. The CDR3 is 12 residues long. The V end was cut by 5 bases, the J end by 6 bases, with 14 bases between. The CDR3 region has the DNA TGCAGCGTTCGGCGATACTGGGGCGAGCAGTACTTC. Translated: CSVRRYWGEQYF.

This clone appeared a single time. This chain links TRBV10-2 with TRBJ2-7; 8 bases fit TRBD2. The ends lost 0 bases at V and 5 bases at J; junction bases unmatched: 9. The CDR3 totals 16 residues. The V gene's germline CDR1 is WSHSY and CDR2 SAAADI. As DNA, the CDR3 is TGCGCCAGCAGTGAGTCTGCGGGAGGTCCTTTCCACGAGCAGTACTTC. It yields the protein CASSESAGGPFHEQYF.

The chain couples TRBV19 to TRBJ2-2, with TRBD2 matching 11 bases. Germline V gene lookup returns CDR1 LNHDA and CDR2 SQIVND (reference sequence). This CDR3 has 16 amino acids. Trimming cost V 6 bases and J 5 bases; bases outside gene matches: 8. DNA of the CDR3: TGTGCCAGTAGACTAGCGGGAGACGTACAAACCGGGGAGCTGTTTTTT. Translated, it gives CASRLAGDVQTGELFF.

This chain joins TRBV28 and TRBJ2-1; 11 bases line up with TRBD2. The CDR3 runs 16 residues. V dropped 6 bases and J dropped 1; count of bases not matched to a gene: 5. CDR1 and CDR2 (germline): MDHEN, SYDVKM. For the CDR3, the DNA is TGTGCCAGCAGGACACTAGCGGGAGCATCCTACAATGAGCAGTTCTTC. Residues: CASRTLAGASYNEQFF.

The chain employs TRBV12-5 and TRBJ2-5; 9 nucleotides line up with TRBD2. The end of the DNA is better explained by TRBJ2-7, so the J call may be wrong. This CDR3 comprises 15 residues. CDR1 LGHNT and CDR2 FRNRAP come from the germline V gene. The CDR3 nucleotides are TGTGCTAGTGGTTTGGTACAGACTAGCGGCTACGAGCAGTACTTC. Residues: CASGLVQTSGYEQYF.

J is TRBJ1-1 and V is TRBV6-5, with 8 bases aligning to TRBD1. Per germline, CDR1 MNHEY and CDR2 SVGAGI. Unmatched junction bases numbered 6, after V lost 4 bases and J lost 2 bases. The CDR3 extends over 15 amino acids. CDR3 loop: CASSSQTGVNTEAFF. The DNA of the CDR3 is TGTGCCAGCAGTTCTCAGACAGGGGTTAACACTGAAGCTTTCTTT.